This T cell receptor beta chain was documented in a study of vaccination effects on CD4 cells after COVID-19. The overall study: Participants were given two doses of BNT162b2 or mRNA-1273 vaccine.

Concerning this clone: Its cognate antigen is unknown.

Here immunoSEQ multiplex PCR was the method, and the copy in TCRdb shows in-frame clones only, minus some. The sample contains around 79,000 clones, roughly 72% of which appear only once. CDR1 MDHEN and CDR2 SYDVKM come from the germline V gene. The CDR3 is 13 residues long. Deletions cut 7 bases from V and 7 bases from J, with 14 bases between. Antigen-specific CD4+ T cells expanded by the ViraFEST assay with viral peptide pools were then sequenced. When around 9 days of culture had elapsed, CD4+ T cells were isolated. Vaccinated recipients, who were negative for nucleocapsid antibodies, had no history of SARS-CoV-2 infection.

This chain connects TRBV28 to TRBJ1-5; D is undetermined. The origin of this receptor is a human donor who received a COVID-19 vaccine. This specimen was CD4+ T cells from PBMCs cultured with HCoV-229E spike peptides, taken before COVID-19 vaccination. CDR3 sequence (DNA): TGTGCCAGCACCCAGACGGGAGAGCAGCCCCAGCATTTT. Its translation is CASTQTGEQPQHF.